Following are 3 T cell receptor beta chains from one sample sequenced in a study of glioma-infiltrating T cells. Using RNA template, CDR3s of TCR alpha and beta were amplified with iRepertoire arm-PCR. TCRdb fed the multiplex PCR reads into MiXCR, producing one record per CDR3 protein. The sample carries roughly 40,000 distinct CDR3 sequences, about a fifth recorded once. The sequencing input was glioma tissue, nonneoplastic brain tissue, or PBMCs (not recorded which). The receptor set was obtained from a human donor with low-grade glioma or glioblastoma, undergoing nonglioma brain surgery, or in good health (not recorded which).

As regards this clonotype: A much larger clone sits a single nucleotide away, making a read error possible. This rearrangement joins TRBV4-1 to TRBJ1-6; D perhaps matches TRBD1 (5 bases). CDR1 and CDR2 from the germline V gene are MGHRA and YSYEKL. The CDR3 totals 17 residues. Trimming removed 0 bases at V and 5 bases at J, with 14 bases between. The CDR3 sequence: CASSQDPRGIDNSPLHF. The CDR3 DNA reads as TGCGCCAGCAGCCAAGATCCCCGGGGGATCGATAATTCACCCCTCCACTTT.

In this sample, this clonotype turned up many times. This rearrangement joins TRBV3-1 to TRBJ1-6; D uncertain. This CDR3 spans 14 amino acids. V lost 1 base and J 10 bases, leaving 11 bases between the germline ends. Germline V gene lookup returns CDR1 LGHDT and CDR2 YNNKEL (reference sequence). The CDR3 sequence: CASSQGYLASPLHF. The DNA of the CDR3 is TGTGCCAGCAGCCAAGGATACTTGGCGTCACCCCTCCACTTT.

At least ten counts were recorded for this clonotype. This chain joins TRBV10-1 and TRBJ2-3; the match to TRBD2 covers 7 bases. Germline V gene lookup returns CDR1 WNHNN and CDR2 SYGVQD (reference sequence). V gave up 2 bases and J gave up 6 bases; unmatched junction bases: 8. This CDR3 contains 15 residues. CDR3 sequence: CASSERREGLDTQYF. The DNA for the CDR3 is TGCGCCAGCAGTGAGAGGAGGGAGGGCCTGGATACGCAGTATTTT.